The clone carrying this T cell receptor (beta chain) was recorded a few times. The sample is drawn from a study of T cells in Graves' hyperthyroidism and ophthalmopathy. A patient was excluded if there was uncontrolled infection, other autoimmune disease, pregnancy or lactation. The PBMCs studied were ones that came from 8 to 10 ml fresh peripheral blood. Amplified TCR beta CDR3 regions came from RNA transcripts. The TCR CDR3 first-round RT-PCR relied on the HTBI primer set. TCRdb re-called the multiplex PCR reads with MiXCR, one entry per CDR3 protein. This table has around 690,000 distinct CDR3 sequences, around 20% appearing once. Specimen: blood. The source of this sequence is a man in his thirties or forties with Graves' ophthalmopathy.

In DNA form, the CDR3 reads TGTGCCAGCAGCCCCCTGACTAGCGGGACCGAGGACAATGAGCAGTTCTTC. This sequence encodes CASSPLTSGTEDNEQFF. The rearrangement links TRBV28 to TRBJ2-1, with 11 bases fitting TRBD2. V shed 6 bases and J 5 bases; nucleotides not matched to a gene: 12. This CDR3 comprises 17 residues. Germline V lookup: CDR1 MDHEN, CDR2 SYDVKM.